The sequence of this T cell receptor beta chain was determined in a study of OX40 agonist ivuxolimab in advanced cancers. The overall study: Anti-PD-1, anti-PD-L1 or anti-CTLA-4 therapy given earlier was allowed, and roughly 40% had some.

The count of this clone is one. The method was immunoSEQ multiplex PCR; TCRdb's version includes in-frame clones alone and lacks a portion of them. The table includes about 36,000 clones, approximately 72% detected once. There are 17 residues in the CDR3. The V gene's germline CDR1 is LNHNV and CDR2 YYDKDF (reference sequence). V lost 4 bases, J lost 4 bases, and 11 bases stayed unmatched. The chain recombines TRBV15 with TRBJ2-5, with 11 bases lining up with TRBD1. This sequence originates from an adult with an advanced solid tumor such as melanoma, head and neck, liver or kidney cancer. Sequencing was performed on CD4+ or CD8+ T cells sorted from blood, taken in a trial of the OX40 agonist ivuxolimab. The CDR3 coding sequence is TGTGCCACCAGCACCCCAGGAAGGGGACAGGGGGGAGAGACCCAGTACTTC. As protein: CATSTPGRGQGGETQYF.